Listed below are T cell receptor beta chains from one sample, sequenced in a study of T cells after yellow fever vaccination. TCRdb itself ran the 5' RACE reads through MiXCR, one entry per CDR3 protein. The sample holds 310,000 or so distinct CDR3 sequences, roughly 3.5% seen once. Sequenced here: PBMCs, sampled on the day of the yellow fever booster vaccination. The receptors derive from a man aged 18 to 35 who received the YFV17D yellow fever vaccine. The CDR3 runs from the conserved cysteine through the conserved F or W. D genes are given only for firm matches.

>TRBJ2-7|TRBV3-1|TRBD1
CASSLRDSTTYEQYF
>TRBJ2-5|TRBV7-9|-
CASSGPAGETQYF
>TRBJ2-5|TRBV6-5|-
CASSYLQTETQYF
>TRBJ2-3|TRBV11-2|-
CASSQQGRINTDTQYF
>TRBJ1-6|TRBV3-1|-
CASSQAARGPNSPLHF
>TRBJ1-1|TRBV29-1|-
CSVEDRRTEAFF
>TRBJ2-2|TRBV5-1|TRBD1
CASSPGAGGGELFF
>TRBJ2-3|TRBV12-3/TRBV12-4|TRBD2
CASSLRSGAPGTQYF
>TRBJ1-1|TRBV6-2/TRBV6-3|-
CASSYEGREDFF
>TRBJ2-3|TRBV29-1|-
CSALGSTDTQYF
>TRBJ2-5|TRBV20-1|-
CSARDTETQYF
>TRBJ2-3|TRBV24-1|TRBD2
CATSDLSLAGADTQYF
>TRBJ1-5|TRBV6-5|-
CASSYSTGSQPQHF
>TRBJ2-7|TRBV6-5|-
CASSYAYKSYEQYF
>TRBJ2-1|TRBV24-1|TRBD2
CATSDGSGGGNEQFF
>TRBJ2-5|TRBV6-5|-
CASSRQGQTQYF
>TRBJ1-2|TRBV5-1|-
CASSLAQVGPNYGYTF
>TRBJ1-1|TRBV7-2|TRBD1
CASSSRTGEIGAFF
>TRBJ2-1|TRBV9|-
CASSGSTYNEQFF
>TRBJ2-1|TRBV7-9|-
CASSFRGDNEQFF
>TRBJ2-2|TRBV5-1|TRBD1
CASSGGDRADGELFF
>TRBJ1-2|TRBV25-1|TRBD1
CASSEGTGTFNYGYTF
>TRBJ2-5|TRBV12-3/TRBV12-4|TRBD1
CASSLTGGVETQYF
>TRBJ1-2|TRBV25-1|-
CASSDSDRINGYTF
>TRBJ1-2|TRBV5-4|-
CASSSGGGDPYSGYTF
>TRBJ1-1|TRBV15|-
CATTLRRGSEAFF
>TRBJ1-1|TRBV29-1|-
CSVVTEIETEAFF
>TRBJ1-4|TRBV5-1|-
CASSTQTNEKLFF
>TRBJ2-4|TRBV5-1|-
CASNPGAGAKNIQYF
>TRBJ2-3|TRBV4-2|-
CASSQVRGVDTSPRPTDTQYF
>TRBJ1-2|TRBV12-3/TRBV12-4|-
CASSLRRGYGYTF
>TRBJ2-3|TRBV5-1|TRBD2
CASPGGADTQYF
>TRBJ1-4|TRBV6-5|-
CASSYSSWPGTNEKLFF
>TRBJ2-3|TRBV27|-
CASSVGVSPQYF
>TRBJ1-2|TRBV20-1|-
CSAREGAGSGYTF
>TRBJ2-5|TRBV15|-
CATSRRRLVRGETQYF
>TRBJ2-1|TRBV4-3|-
CASSQGGDNEQFF
>TRBJ2-1|TRBV12-3/TRBV12-4|-
CATERGSSYNEQFF
>TRBJ2-3|TRBV2|-
CASSEEAGVQDTQYF
>TRBJ2-5|TRBV20-1|-
CSAGRTVQETQYF
>TRBJ2-3|TRBV9|-
CASSVEADTQYF
>TRBJ1-6|TRBV25-1|-
CASSERSSYNSPLHF
>TRBJ1-1|TRBV11-2|-
CASSLSRDTEAFF
>TRBJ1-5|TRBV7-9|TRBD1
CASRKRWTGPNQPQHF
>TRBJ2-4|TRBV28|-
CASSPAGRPLDIQYF
>TRBJ2-3|TRBV4-3|-
CASSPFDPARGFNTQYF
>TRBJ2-2|TRBV7-6|TRBD1
CASSETWTGRTGELFF
>TRBJ2-1|TRBV3-1|TRBD1
CASSPSTGVAGNEQFF